The clone carrying this T cell receptor beta chain was recorded once. Sample treatment: roughly 18 received Ad26.COV2.S at low or high dose, single or two shots; about 5 received placebo; per-sample allocation not given. Sampling happened 63 days after the first vaccine or placebo injection. Boston provided a donor who was an adult aged 18-55 years. Vaccination employed an Ad26 vector expressing the Wuhan-strain SARS-CoV-2 spike. The data stem from a study of Ad26.COV2.S vaccination and SARS-CoV-2 variants. The length of the CDR3 is 15 residues. Germline CDR1 is SEHNR and CDR2 is FQNEAQ (reference sequence). Deletions cut 2 bases from V and 4 bases from J, with 13 bases between. Data came from immunoSEQ multiplex PCR; TCRdb stores just in-frame clones and leaves some out. The table includes about 350,000 clones, about 88% detected once.

The source is a person between 18 and 60 years old who received the Ad26.COV2.S COVID-19 vaccine or a placebo. This specimen was peripheral blood, taken in a trial of Ad26.COV2.S vaccine versus placebo. V gene TRBV7-9 combines with J gene TRBJ2-3; D unclear. The CDR3, as DNA: TGTGCCAGCAGCTTAACCGCCGCACGCGCAGATACGCAGTATTTT. Translated: CASSLTAARADTQYF.